This T cell receptor (beta chain) was obtained from a study of cytomegalovirus exposure and HLA in healthy donors. Study-wide findings and caveats: Per a prior analysis, the majority of TCR beta V segments were productive roughly 90% or roughly 30% of the time. A later analysis reported that several of the most significant clusters appeared to be linked to common viral pathogens, among them Epstein-Barr virus.

Primers included in the PCR were 60 Vbeta and 13 Jbeta primers. Profiled with immunoSEQ multiplex PCR; TCRdb holds only in-frame clones, not every one. The sample has some 160,000 clones; more than 65% are singletons. Between the trimmed V and J ends, which lost 1 base and 3 bases, there was a span of 6 bases. The CDR3 consists of 13 residues. This clone was recorded a few times. The antigen is unknown. V usage is TRBV23-1 and J usage is TRBJ1-1; no reliable D call. TRBV23-1 is an ORF, and what it does is uncertain. The material sequenced was PBMCs. This receptor was taken from a man in his fifties in good health and CMV-seropositive. Here the CDR3 DNA reads TGCGCCAGCAGTCAATGGAGCGACACTGAAGCTTTCTTT. Translation gives CASSQWSDTEAFF.